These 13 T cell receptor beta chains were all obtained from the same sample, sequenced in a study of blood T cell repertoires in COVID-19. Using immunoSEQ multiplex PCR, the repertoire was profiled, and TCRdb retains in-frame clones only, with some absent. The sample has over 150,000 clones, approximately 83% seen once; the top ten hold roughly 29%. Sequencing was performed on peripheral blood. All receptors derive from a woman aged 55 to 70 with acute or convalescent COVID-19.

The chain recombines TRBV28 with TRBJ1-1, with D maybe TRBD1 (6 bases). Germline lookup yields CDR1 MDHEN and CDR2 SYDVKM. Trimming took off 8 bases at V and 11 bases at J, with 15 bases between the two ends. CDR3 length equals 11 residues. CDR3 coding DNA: TGTGCCAGCCGGGGGGCTCCTTCGGCTTTCTTT. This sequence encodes CASRGAPSAFF.

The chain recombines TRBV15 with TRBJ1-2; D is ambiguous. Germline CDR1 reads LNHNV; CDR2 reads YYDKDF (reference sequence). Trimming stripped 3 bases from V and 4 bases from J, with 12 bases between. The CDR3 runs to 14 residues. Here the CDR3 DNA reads TGTGCCACCAGCAGCACCGCGACACCCTATGGCTACACCTTC. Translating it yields CATSSTATPYGYTF.

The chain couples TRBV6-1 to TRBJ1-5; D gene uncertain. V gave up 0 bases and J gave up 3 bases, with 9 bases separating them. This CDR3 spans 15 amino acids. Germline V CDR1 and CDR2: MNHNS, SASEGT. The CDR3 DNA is TGTGCCAGCAGTGAAGCTCCCGGGGACAATCAGCCCCAGCATTTT. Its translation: CASSEAPGDNQPQHF.

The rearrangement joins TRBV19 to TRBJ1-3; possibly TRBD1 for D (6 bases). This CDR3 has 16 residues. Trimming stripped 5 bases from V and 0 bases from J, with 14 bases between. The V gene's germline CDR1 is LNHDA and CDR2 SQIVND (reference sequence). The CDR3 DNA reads TGTGCCAGTAGTGCACAGGGCTACCGCTCTGGAAACACCATATATTTT. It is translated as CASSAQGYRSGNTIYF.

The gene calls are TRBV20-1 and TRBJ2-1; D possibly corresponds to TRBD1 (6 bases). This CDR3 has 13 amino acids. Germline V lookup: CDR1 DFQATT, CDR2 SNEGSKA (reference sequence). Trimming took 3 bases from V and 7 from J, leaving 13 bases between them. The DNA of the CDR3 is TGCAGTGCTAGTGGACAGTTACGAAATGAGCAGTTCTTC. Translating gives CSASGQLRNEQFF.

The CDR3 nucleotides are TGTGCCAGCAGTGAACAGGGGAATGACTATGGCTACACCTTC. Translating it yields CASSEQGNDYGYTF. The chain recombines TRBV25-1 with TRBJ1-2; tentative D call: TRBD1 (6 bases). Trimming removed 2 bases at V and 3 bases at J, with 10 bases between. Germline-derived CDR1 and CDR2 are MGHDK and SYGVNS. The CDR3 is made up of 14 amino acids.

The CDR3 reads CASSPPGQGNTEAFF. For the CDR3, the DNA is TGTGCCAGCTCACCCCCGGGACAGGGGAACACTGAAGCTTTCTTT. This rearrangement joins TRBV18 to TRBJ1-1; 9 bases fit TRBD1. The germline gives CDR1 KGHSH, CDR2 LQKENI. The V and J ends lost 3 bases and 1 base, in that order; junction bases with no gene match: 3. CDR3 length equals 15 residues.

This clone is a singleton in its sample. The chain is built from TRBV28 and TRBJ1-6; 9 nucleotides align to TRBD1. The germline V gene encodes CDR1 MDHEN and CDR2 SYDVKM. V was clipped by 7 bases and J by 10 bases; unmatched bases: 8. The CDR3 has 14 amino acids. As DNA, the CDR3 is TGTGCCAGCATACAGGGACAGGGAGGGTCACCCCTCCACTTT. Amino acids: CASIQGQGGSPLHF.

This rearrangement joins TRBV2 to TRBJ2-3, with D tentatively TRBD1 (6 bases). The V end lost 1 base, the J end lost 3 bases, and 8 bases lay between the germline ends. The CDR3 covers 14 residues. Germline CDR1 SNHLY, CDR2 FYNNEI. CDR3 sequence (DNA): TGTGCCAGCAGTGAAGGGCAGGGGACAGATACGCAGTATTTT. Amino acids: CASSEGQGTDTQYF.

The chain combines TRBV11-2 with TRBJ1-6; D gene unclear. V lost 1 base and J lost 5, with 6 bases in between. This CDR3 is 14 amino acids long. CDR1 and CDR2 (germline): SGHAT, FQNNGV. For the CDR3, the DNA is TGTGCCAGCAGCTTAGTTGTAGATAATTCACCCCTCCACTTT. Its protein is CASSLVVDNSPLHF.

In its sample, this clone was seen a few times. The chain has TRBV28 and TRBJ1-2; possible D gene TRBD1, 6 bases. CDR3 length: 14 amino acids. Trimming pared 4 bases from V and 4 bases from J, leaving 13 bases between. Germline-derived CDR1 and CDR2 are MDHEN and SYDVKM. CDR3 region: CASSSFRGSYGYTF. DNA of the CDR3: TGTGCCAGCAGTTCTTTCAGGGGAAGCTATGGCTACACCTTC.

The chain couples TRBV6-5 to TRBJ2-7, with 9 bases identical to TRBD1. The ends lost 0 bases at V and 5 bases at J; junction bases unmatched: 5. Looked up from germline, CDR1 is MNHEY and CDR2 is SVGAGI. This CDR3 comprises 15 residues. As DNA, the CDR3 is TGTGCCAGCAGTTACTCCCGGACAGGGGTCCACGAGCAGTACTTC. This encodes CASSYSRTGVHEQYF.

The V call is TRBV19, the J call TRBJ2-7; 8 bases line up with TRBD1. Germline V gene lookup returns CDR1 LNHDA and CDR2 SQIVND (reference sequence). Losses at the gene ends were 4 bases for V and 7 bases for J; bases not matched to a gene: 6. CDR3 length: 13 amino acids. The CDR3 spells CASSNQGAREQYF. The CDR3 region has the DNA TGTGCCAGTAGTAACCAGGGGGCGAGGGAGCAGTACTTC.